This T cell receptor beta chain was identified in a study of cytomegalovirus exposure and HLA in healthy donors. There are a few counts of this clone. Its antigen is undetermined. Germline lookup yields CDR1 DFQATT and CDR2 SNEGSKA (reference sequence). The length of the CDR3 is 11 residues. V was pared by 0 bases and J by 12 bases, with 4 bases of the junction left unmatched. A multiplex PCR was run with 60 Vbeta primers and 13 Jbeta primers. In the original analysis: A follow-up analysis tallied around 76 million unique TCR beta chains, 8.5 million to 14 million shared. TCRdb keeps only in-frame clones here, not all; method: immunoSEQ multiplex PCR. Clone size and the V and J calls come from that table; the DNA yielded D and trimming. The sample shows approximately 150,000 clones, about 60% of them seen only once. Each of the donors was a healthy bone marrow donor. Notes on the study in general: Later, an analysis found that common viral pathogens appeared to be linked with several of the most significant clusters.

This receptor was obtained from a woman in her fifties or sixties in good health and CMV-seropositive. The chain employs TRBV20-1 and TRBJ1-2, with 7 bases that match TRBD1. The sample was PBMCs. In nucleotides, the CDR3 is TGCAGTGCTAGAGAAACAGGGGTCCACACCTTC. This gives the protein CSARETGVHTF.